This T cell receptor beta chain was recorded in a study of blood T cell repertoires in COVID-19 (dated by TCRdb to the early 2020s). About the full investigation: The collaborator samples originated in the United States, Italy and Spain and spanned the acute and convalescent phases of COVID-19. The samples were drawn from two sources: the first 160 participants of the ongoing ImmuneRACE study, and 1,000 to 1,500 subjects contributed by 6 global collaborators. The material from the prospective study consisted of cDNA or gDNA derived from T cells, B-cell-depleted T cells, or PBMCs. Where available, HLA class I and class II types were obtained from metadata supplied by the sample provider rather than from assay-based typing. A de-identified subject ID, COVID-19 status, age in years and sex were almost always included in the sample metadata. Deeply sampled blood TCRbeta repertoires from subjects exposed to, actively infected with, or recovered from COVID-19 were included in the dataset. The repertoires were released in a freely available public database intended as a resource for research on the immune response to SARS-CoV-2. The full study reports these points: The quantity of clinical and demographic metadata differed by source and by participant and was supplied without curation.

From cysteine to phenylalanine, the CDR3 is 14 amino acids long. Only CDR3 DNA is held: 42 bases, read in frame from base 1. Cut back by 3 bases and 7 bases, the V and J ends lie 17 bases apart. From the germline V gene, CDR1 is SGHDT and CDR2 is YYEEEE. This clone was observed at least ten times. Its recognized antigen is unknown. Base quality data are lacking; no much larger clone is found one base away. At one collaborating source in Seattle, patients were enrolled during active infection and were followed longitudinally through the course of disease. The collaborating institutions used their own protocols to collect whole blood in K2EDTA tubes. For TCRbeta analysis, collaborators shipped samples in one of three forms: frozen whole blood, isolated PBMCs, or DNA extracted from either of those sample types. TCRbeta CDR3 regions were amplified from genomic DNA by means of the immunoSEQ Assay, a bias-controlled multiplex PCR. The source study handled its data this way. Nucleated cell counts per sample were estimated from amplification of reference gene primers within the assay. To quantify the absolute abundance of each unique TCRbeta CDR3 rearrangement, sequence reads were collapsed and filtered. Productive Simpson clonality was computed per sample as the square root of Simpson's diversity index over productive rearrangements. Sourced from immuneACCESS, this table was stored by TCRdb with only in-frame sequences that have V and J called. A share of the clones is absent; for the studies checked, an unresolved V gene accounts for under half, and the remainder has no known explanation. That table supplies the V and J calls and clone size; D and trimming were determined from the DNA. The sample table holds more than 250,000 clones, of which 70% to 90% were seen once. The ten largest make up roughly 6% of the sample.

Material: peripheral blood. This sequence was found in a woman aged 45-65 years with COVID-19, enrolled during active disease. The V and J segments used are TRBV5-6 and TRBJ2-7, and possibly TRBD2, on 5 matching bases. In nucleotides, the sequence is TGTGCCAGCAGCTGGGGAGAATCCAGAGGAGAGCAGTACTTC. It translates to CASSWGESRGEQYF.